This T cell receptor beta chain is drawn from a study of monozygotic twins with inflammatory bowel disease. Researchers ran eight separate cDNA reactions for each sample. TCRdb reprocessed the 5' RACE reads; each CDR3 protein has one entry and no DNA is given. The sample totals about 160,000 distinct CDR3 sequences. The CDR3 spans 13 residues. Looked up from germline, CDR1 is MDHEN and CDR2 is SYDVKM. This chain links TRBV28 with TRBJ2-1; TCRdb's D gene call, TRBD2, goes unchecked for lack of DNA. Material: blood. The TCR originated in a human donor with ulcerative colitis or Crohn's disease, or a healthy co-twin of an affected twin (not recorded which). The CDR3 loop is CASRLLSGGRQFF.